The source of this TCR beta chain is a study of early T cells in non-severe SARS-CoV-2 infection. Study conclusions and caveats: VDJdb-based matching was biased toward anti-spike CD8 responses and missed private and CD4 specificities.

TCRdb ran MiXCR on the 5' RACE reads and lists one entry per CDR3 protein. The table includes 75,000 to 100,000 distinct CDR3 sequences, 14% detected once. This clonotype was seen a handful of times. The antigen is not known. With V trimmed by 4 bases and J by 5 bases, 12 bases remained unmatched. Germline loops: CDR1 SGHRS, CDR2 YFSETQ. The CDR3 is made up of 16 amino acids. This sequence joins TRBV5-1 and TRBJ2-1; 7 bases map to TRBD2. Sequenced: whole blood. This sequence originates from an adult who was a healthcare worker with PCR-confirmed SARS-CoV-2 infection or an uninfected control (not recorded which). CDR3 in DNA: TGCGCCAGCAGCCAGCGGGGCGGGATGGTGAACAATGAGCAGTTCTTC. It encodes CASSQRGGMVNNEQFF.